A selection of T cell receptor beta chains follows, all from one sample in a study of T cells in Graves' hyperthyroidism and ophthalmopathy. TCRdb re-derived calls from the multiplex PCR reads in MiXCR, one entry per CDR3 protein. Among 300,000 to 450,000 distinct CDR3 sequences listed, 20% to 30% were seen once. The sample was blood. These TCRs come from a man aged 50 to 60 with Graves' hyperthyroidism. The CDR3 runs from the conserved cysteine through the conserved F or W. The D gene is left open where the match is weak. Expanded clones get a size class; other rows say once, few or many, or leave the size out.

j_gene | abundance | len | d_gene | v_gene | CDR3nt | CDR3aa
TRBJ2-7 | . | 15 | TRBD1 | TRBV18 | TGTGCCAGCTCAATAGGGACAGGGGGCATCTACGAGCAGTACTTC | CASSIGTGGIYEQYF
TRBJ2-1 | many | 17 | . | TRBV7-8 | TGTGCCAGCAGCTCCCCCTCAGGCAAGGGGGCCTACAATGAGCAGTTCTTC | CASSSPSGKGAYNEQFF
TRBJ1-5 | . | 13 | . | TRBV28 | TGTGCCAGCAGTCTGAGGACAAATCAGCCCCAGCATTTT | CASSLRTNQPQHF
TRBJ2-1 | . | 14 | . | TRBV7-9 | TGTGCCAGCAGCCTAGGGGTTTACTACAATGAGCAGTTCTTC | CASSLGVYYNEQFF
TRBJ2-3 | many | 13 | . | TRBV12-5 | TGTGCTAGTGGTCCCTCGGGGGAGAATACGCAGTATTTT | CASGPSGENTQYF
TRBJ1-5 | . | 15 | TRBD1 | TRBV6-1 | TGTGCCAGCAGTCCGACCGGGACAGGGAAACAGCCCCAGCATTTT | CASSPTGTGKQPQHF
TRBJ2-7 | few | 12 | . | TRBV20-1 | TGCAGTGCTGCCCGGACAGCCTACGAGCAGTACTTC | CSAARTAYEQYF
TRBJ2-1 | once | 13 | . | TRBV5-5 | TGTGCCAGCCACCTCTCCTGGCAAAATGAGCAGTTCTTC | CASHLSWQNEQFF
TRBJ2-7 | . | 18 | TRBD2 | TRBV7-6 | TGTGCCAGCAGCTTAGCGGTGGGGACTAGCGGGTTTTCCTACGAGCAGTACTTC | CASSLAVGTSGFSYEQYF
TRBJ1-1 | . | 12 | TRBD1 | TRBV29-1 | TGCAGCGTGGGACAGTTGAACGCTGAAGCTTTCTTT | CSVGQLNAEAFF
TRBJ1-5 | . | 14 | . | TRBV6-1 | TGTGCCAGCAGTCTAAGAGGGGGACATCAGCCCCAGCATTTT | CASSLRGGHQPQHF
TRBJ1-5 | . | 13 | . | TRBV10-2 | TGCGCCAGCAGTGAGGCCCGGAGTTCGCCCCAGCATTTT | CASSEARSSPQHF
TRBJ1-6 | many | 14 | . | TRBV3-1 | TGTGCCAGCAGCCCGGTCCACAGGGACTCACCCCTCCACTTT | CASSPVHRDSPLHF
TRBJ1-4 | . | 15 | TRBD1 | TRBV11-1 | TGTGCCAGCAGCTTACAGGGACAGGGAGGAGAAAAACTGTTTTTT | CASSLQGQGGEKLFF
TRBJ2-7 | . | 14 | TRBD1 | TRBV20-1 | TGCAGTGCTAGCTGGGGACAGGGGACAGGCGAGCAGTACTTC | CSASWGQGTGEQYF
TRBJ2-1 | once | 15 | TRBD2 | TRBV5-5 | TGTGCCAGCAGCTTGCTAGCGGGGCGATACAATGAGCAGTTCTTC | CASSLLAGRYNEQFF
TRBJ2-5 | many | 14 | TRBD2 | TRBV20-1 | TGCAGTGCTCCCAGGAGCGGGGGAGGAGAGACCCAGTACTTC | CSAPRSGGGETQYF
TRBJ2-6 | once | 15 | TRBD1 | TRBV5-1 | TGCGCCAGCGCACAGGGGCCCTCTGGGGCCAACGTCCTGACTTTC | CASAQGPSGANVLTF
TRBJ2-3 | many | 16 | TRBD2 | TRBV27 | TGTGCCAGCAGCCCCGAGCGGGATCCCCCCACAGATACGCAGTATTTT | CASSPERDPPTDTQYF
TRBJ2-2 | few | 13 | . | TRBV20-1 | TGCAGTGCTAGACCGATGGCCACCGGGGAGCTGTTTTTT | CSARPMATGELFF
TRBJ2-3 | few | 13 | . | TRBV20-1 | TGCAGTGCTGGTGGGAGCCTCACAGATACGCAGTATTTT | CSAGGSLTDTQYF
TRBJ2-5 | many | 16 | . | TRBV11-2 | TGTGCCAGCAGCTTAGGACCCGCCAGGGGTCAAGAGACCCAGTACTTC | CASSLGPARGQETQYF
TRBJ2-2 | . | 14 | TRBD1 | TRBV5-1 | TGCGCCAGCAGCATTGACAGGGACACCGGGGAGCTGTTTTTT | CASSIDRDTGELFF
TRBJ2-3 | . | 19 | TRBD2 | TRBV25-1 | TGTGCCAGCAGTGAAACGGGGGGCGCGGCGGGAGGGCCAGGAGATACGCAGTATTTT | CASSETGGAAGGPGDTQYF
TRBJ2-6 | . | 15 | . | TRBV5-1 | TGCGCCAGCAGCTTGATGGGGCTTGGGGCCAACGTCCTGACTTTC | CASSLMGLGANVLTF
TRBJ2-1 | many | 14 | . | TRBV20-1 | TGCAGTGCAAGGACTCATCTCTCCTACAATGAGCAGTTCTTC | CSARTHLSYNEQFF
TRBJ2-7 | few | 15 | TRBD2 | TRBV27 | TGTGCCAGCAGTTTCGCTAGCGGGAGACACTACGAGCAGTACTTC | CASSFASGRHYEQYF
TRBJ1-1 | . | 14 | . | TRBV7-9 | TGTGCCAGCAGCTTACGGGACGTGAACACTGAAGCTTTCTTT | CASSLRDVNTEAFF
TRBJ2-3 | . | 13 | . | TRBV5-6 | TGTGCCAGCAGCCTGATAGCCACAGATACGCAGTATTTT | CASSLIATDTQYF
TRBJ2-5 | few | 13 | . | TRBV7-2 | TGTGCCAGCAGCTTAGGGCCGGCAGAGACCCAGTACTTC | CASSLGPAETQYF
TRBJ2-1 | . | 11 | . | TRBV30 | TGTGCCTGGACCAGTAACAATGAGCAGTTCTTC | CAWTSNNEQFF
TRBJ1-3 | . | 15 | . | TRBV20-1 | TGCAGTGCTATCAAATTGGGGAACTCTGGAAACACCATATATTTT | CSAIKLGNSGNTIYF
TRBJ2-7 | . | 13 | . | TRBV2 | TGTGCCAGCACTACCGGACTTTCCTACGAGCAGTACTTC | CASTTGLSYEQYF
TRBJ2-3 | . | 14 | TRBD1 | TRBV20-1 | TGCAGTGCTAGGGACAGGCAAAGCACAGATACGCAGTATTTT | CSARDRQSTDTQYF
TRBJ2-5 | . | 15 | . | TRBV7-7 | TGTGCTAGCAGCTTAAGGGACGGGACTTCCGAGACCCAGTACTTC | CASSLRDGTSETQYF
TRBJ2-7 | few | 12 | TRBD1 | TRBV20-1 | TGCAGTGCTTCGGGACAGGGGTACGAGCAGTACTTC | CSASGQGYEQYF
TRBJ1-1 | few | 13 | . | TRBV25-1 | TGTGCCAGCAGTGAATATTCGGCCACTGAAGCTTTCTTT | CASSEYSATEAFF
TRBJ1-2 | few | 14 | TRBD1 | TRBV12-3/TRBV12-4 | TGTGCCAGCAGAAGACAGGGGATATTCTATGGCTACACCTTC | CASRRQGIFYGYTF
TRBJ2-5 | . | 15 | TRBD2 | TRBV12-3/TRBV12-4 | TGTGCCAGCAGTTTATTCTCGGGGGGAGAAGAGACCCAGTACTTC | CASSLFSGGEETQYF
TRBJ1-4 | . | 15 | TRBD1 | TRBV3-1 | TGTGCCAGCAGCCAGACCGGGACAGGGGTCGTAAAACTGTTTTTT | CASSQTGTGVVKLFF
TRBJ1-6 | . | 16 | . | TRBV3-1 | TGTGCCAGCAGCGCACAGGCGAGCTCCTATAATTCACCCCTCCACTTT | CASSAQASSYNSPLHF
TRBJ1-2 | few | 12 | . | TRBV20-1 | TGCAGTGCTAGAGTGAGACTTGATGGCTACACCTTC | CSARVRLDGYTF
TRBJ2-7 | many | 15 | TRBD1 | TRBV28 | TGTGCCAGCAGTTTATTGACAGGGGGGTTCTACGAGCAGTACTTC | CASSLLTGGFYEQYF
TRBJ2-7 | . | 16 | . | TRBV12-3/TRBV12-4 | TGTGCCAGCAGTCACCTCCAGGGAGTCCCCTCCTACGAGCAGTACTTC | CASSHLQGVPSYEQYF
TRBJ2-4 | few | 15 | . | TRBV2 | TGTGCCAGCAGTCAGCGAGGGACGGCCAAAAACATTCAGTACTTC | CASSQRGTAKNIQYF
TRBJ1-1 | . | 15 | . | TRBV28 | TGTGCCAGCAGTTTGGACGGGGGGCTGAACACTGAAGCTTTCTTT | CASSLDGGLNTEAFF
TRBJ2-1 | . | 14 | . | TRBV20-1 | TGCAGTGCTAGCCCGACTAGTTCCTACAATGAGCAGTTCTTC | CSASPTSSYNEQFF
TRBJ1-1 | many | 12 | . | TRBV27 | TGTGCCAGCCAGGCCTGGGACACTGAAGCTTTCTTT | CASQAWDTEAFF
TRBJ1-2 | few | 15 | TRBD1 | TRBV6-1 | TGTGCCCTCGACCGTACAGGGGGCCTTGTCCATGGCTACACCTTC | CALDRTGGLVHGYTF
TRBJ2-3 | many | 15 | . | TRBV5-1 | TGCGCCAGCAGCTTGACAGACCGAAGCACAGATACGCAGTATTTT | CASSLTDRSTDTQYF
TRBJ2-1 | few | 13 | . | TRBV24-1 | TGTGCCACCAGTGATTCCCCCTACAATGAGCAGTTCTTC | CATSDSPYNEQFF
TRBJ2-3 | few | 14 | TRBD2 | TRBV5-1 | TGCGCCAGCAACCAGCGGGGCCCCACAGATACGCAGTATTTT | CASNQRGPTDTQYF
TRBJ1-2 | few | 11 | . | TRBV29-1 | TGCAGCGTCGTAGACCGGGTTGGCTACACCTTC | CSVVDRVGYTF
TRBJ1-1 | . | 13 | . | TRBV24-1 | TGTGCCACCAGTGATGAGTTGAACACTGAAGCTTTCTTT | CATSDELNTEAFF
TRBJ2-7 | . | 13 | . | TRBV6-1 | TGTGCCAGCGGGGTTCTCGACAGTAAAGAGCAGTACTTC | CASGVLDSKEQYF
TRBJ2-7 | . | 14 | TRBD2 | TRBV7-2 | TGTGCCAGCACCCCCCGAGCGGGAGCCTACGAGCAGTACTTC | CASTPRAGAYEQYF
TRBJ1-1 | . | 13 | . | TRBV7-9 | TGTGCCAGCAGCTTAGCGGGGGGTTATGGAGCTTTCTTT | CASSLAGGYGAFF
TRBJ2-7 | few | 14 | . | TRBV20-1 | TGCAGTGCTACAGGGTTACGCAGCTCCTACGAGCAGTACTTC | CSATGLRSSYEQYF
TRBJ1-4 | few | 14 | TRBD1 | TRBV12-3/TRBV12-4 | TGTGCCAGCAGTTTCGGGACAGAAAATGAAAAACTGTTTTTT | CASSFGTENEKLFF